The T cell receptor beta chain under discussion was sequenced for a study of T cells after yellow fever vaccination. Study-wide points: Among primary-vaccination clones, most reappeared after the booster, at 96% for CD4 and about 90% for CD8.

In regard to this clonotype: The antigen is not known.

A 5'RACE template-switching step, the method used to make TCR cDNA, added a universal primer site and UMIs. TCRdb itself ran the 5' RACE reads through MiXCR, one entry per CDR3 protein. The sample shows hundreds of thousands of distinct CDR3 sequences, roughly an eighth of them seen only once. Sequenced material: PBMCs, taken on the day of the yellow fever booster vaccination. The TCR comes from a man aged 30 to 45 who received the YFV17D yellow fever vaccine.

In nucleotides, the CDR3 is TGCAGTGCTAGAGATGGAAAAAGGGATCAGCCCCAGCATTTT. It is translated as CSARDGKRDQPQHF. This chain uses TRBV20-1 with TRBJ1-5; D ambiguous. CDR1 is DFQATT, CDR2 SNEGSKA, per germline (reference sequence). The CDR3 is 14 residues long. The V end lost 0 bases, the J end lost 5 bases, and 11 bases lay between the germline ends.